These T cell receptor beta chains were read from a single sample in a study of blood T cell repertoires in COVID-19. TCRdb's table, derived via immunoSEQ multiplex PCR, lists solely in-frame clones and lacks some. The profile shows a few hundred thousand clones, 88% of them singletons. What was sequenced was PBMCs or T cells enriched from blood (not recorded which). These receptors all stem from a woman aged 55-70 years in a cohort exposed to, infected with or recovered from COVID-19 (not recorded which). The CDR3 runs from the conserved cysteine through the conserved F or W. Each record gives: V gene, clone size, D gene, J gene, CDR3 DNA, CDR3 protein. D genes are given only for firm matches. The size field is filled for only some rows; it gives once, few, many or a size class.

TRBV6-5	NA	TRBD1	TRBJ1-1	TGTGCCAGCAGAAACACAGGGGTTTACACTGAAGCTTTCTTT	CASRNTGVYTEAFF
TRBV7-3	once	NA	TRBJ2-1	TGTGCCAGCAGCTTAACGGGCCGGGAGCAGTTCTTC	CASSLTGREQFF
TRBV7-2	NA	NA	TRBJ1-1	TGTGCCAGCAGCTTAGCGCTGGGGGGAGGTAACACTGAAGCTTTCTTT	CASSLALGGGNTEAFF
TRBV6-5	NA	NA	TRBJ2-1	TGTGCCAGCAGGACGACTAGTAGCAATGAGCAGTTCTTC	CASRTTSSNEQFF
TRBV19	NA	NA	TRBJ2-3	TGTGCCTTCCGCCCCAGGGACATCCCGCTCCATCCGCAGTATTTT	CAFRPRDIPLHPQYF
TRBV6-5	NA	TRBD1	TRBJ1-1	TGTGCCAGCAGTTGGTCGACAGGGCCGAACACTGAAGCTTTCTTT	CASSWSTGPNTEAFF
TRBV9	NA	NA	TRBJ2-5	TGTGCCAGCAGCGTAGCTACTACGGAGACCCAGTACTTC	CASSVATTETQYF
TRBV5-4	NA	NA	TRBJ2-5	TGTGCCAGCAGCTTGGGGGCTCTAGAGACCCAGTACTTC	CASSLGALETQYF
TRBV9	NA	TRBD2	TRBJ2-3	TGTGCCAGCAGCGTAATCGGCGGGGGGGATACGCAGTATTTT	CASSVIGGGDTQYF
TRBV5-6	many	NA	TRBJ1-5	TGTGCCAGCAGCCCCCGGGGAGGGGGGTCGAATCAGCCCCAGCATTTT	CASSPRGGGSNQPQHF
TRBV5-1	NA	NA	TRBJ2-7	TGCGCCAGCAGCTTGGACGGAGTTGGTGAGCAGTACTTC	CASSLDGVGEQYF
TRBV19	once	NA	TRBJ2-4	TGTGCCAGCCTTTTACTAGCCAAAAACATTCAGTACTTC	CASLLLAKNIQYF
TRBV23-1	once	NA	TRBJ2-5	TGCGCCAGCAGTCAATCGGCCCTCAGGGAGACCCAGTACTTC	CASSQSALRETQYF
TRBV7-2	NA	TRBD2	TRBJ2-5	TGTGCCAGCAGAAAAGCGGGGGCGCTCGGGGAGACCCAGTACTTC	CASRKAGALGETQYF
TRBV24-1	NA	NA	TRBJ1-1	TGTGCCACCAGTGATCAATGGGGGCCGAACACTGAAGCTTTCTTT	CATSDQWGPNTEAFF
TRBV28	NA	NA	TRBJ2-3	TGTGCCAGCAGTGGGCCGTTTCCAGATACGCAGTATTTT	CASSGPFPDTQYF
TRBV2	NA	NA	TRBJ2-7	TGTGCCAGCAGAGGTACACGGGACTACGAGCAGTACTTC	CASRGTRDYEQYF
TRBV21-1	NA	NA	TRBJ2-7	TGTGCCAGCAGCAAAATGGGGGGCGGGAGGCCCTACGAGCAGTACTTC	CASSKMGGGRPYEQYF
TRBV3-1/TRBV3-2	NA	NA	TRBJ1-1	TGTGCCAGCAGCCGGGGGGGGCGTATGAACACTGAAGCTTTCTTT	CASSRGGRMNTEAFF
TRBV7-3	NA	TRBD2	TRBJ2-1	TGTGCCAGCAGTACCGGACTAGGCAATGAGCAGTTCTTC	CASSTGLGNEQFF
TRBV5-1	NA	NA	TRBJ1-6	TGCGCCAGCAGCCTCGAGGGTCCGAGGAGTTCACCCCTCCACTTT	CASSLEGPRSSPLHF
TRBV18	NA	NA	TRBJ2-7	TGTGCCAGCTCAGAGACAGGAGCCGAGCAGTACTTC	CASSETGAEQYF
TRBV16	NA	TRBD1	TRBJ2-1	TGTGCCAGCAGCCCGAAGGGGGCGCGGAATGAGCAGTTCTTC	CASSPKGARNEQFF
TRBV28	NA	TRBD1	TRBJ1-6	TGTGCCAGCAGTCGACAGGGCCAGAATTCACCCCTCCACTTT	CASSRQGQNSPLHF
TRBV5-1	NA	TRBD1	TRBJ1-5	TGCGCCAGCAGCCCGACAGGGGGCAATCAGCCCCAGCATTTT	CASSPTGGNQPQHF
TRBV7-9	once	NA	TRBJ1-3	TGTGCCAGCAGCTTAGTGGTTGGGTGGGGCGACCGGAACACCATATATTTT	CASSLVVGWGDRNTIYF
TRBV20-1	NA	TRBD1	TRBJ2-7	TGCAGAGCTTCAGGGGGAAGCGAGCAGTACTTC	CRASGGSEQYF
TRBV28	NA	TRBD2	TRBJ2-2	TGTGCCAGCAGTTTATGGCTAGCGGGAAGCACCGGGGAGCTGTTTTTT	CASSLWLAGSTGELFF
TRBV11-2	NA	NA	TRBJ2-2	TGTGCCAGCAGCTTTAGCGCAGGAGCGAACACCGGGGAGCTGTTTTTT	CASSFSAGANTGELFF
TRBV14	NA	TRBD2	TRBJ2-3	TGTGCCAGCAGCCATTTCGGCGGGAGGGGGACAGATACGCAGTATTTT	CASSHFGGRGTDTQYF
TRBV29-1	NA	NA	TRBJ2-1	TGCAGCGTTGTCTCCTCGAGGGAGTTCTTC	CSVVSSREFF
TRBV11-3	few	TRBD1	TRBJ2-5	TGTGCCAGCAGCTTGGGGATTTCAGGGGGCATAATGGAGACCCAGTACTTC	CASSLGISGGIMETQYF
TRBV5-4	NA	TRBD2	TRBJ2-5	TGTGCCAGCAGCTGGGGGGTGGGGCTAGCGGGTCCCCAAGAGACCCAGTACTTC	CASSWGVGLAGPQETQYF
TRBV5-4	NA	NA	TRBJ1-4	TGTGCCAGCAGCCAAAGACAGAGAGGAGCTAATGAAAAACTGTTTTTT	CASSQRQRGANEKLFF
TRBV29-1	NA	NA	TRBJ1-2	TGCAGCGTTGTGTTGGGGGCGCGGGGCTACACCTTC	CSVVLGARGYTF
TRBV7-2	NA	NA	TRBJ2-4	TGTGCCCCCCGGACAGGGGAGAGCGGGGGACGGTCCAAAAACATTCAGTACTTC	CAPRTGESGGRSKNIQYF
TRBV6-6	NA	NA	TRBJ2-7	TGTGCCAGCAGTTACTCGAAGGATGGCAGGGCTCACGAGCAGTACTTC	CASSYSKDGRAHEQYF
TRBV28	few	TRBD1	TRBJ2-7	TGTGCCAGCAGCCCGGGACAGGGGTTGGGCGAGCAGTACTTC	CASSPGQGLGEQYF
TRBV27	NA	NA	TRBJ1-5	TGTGCCAGCAGTTTATCAAGACAGACGAATCAGCCCCAGCATTTT	CASSLSRQTNQPQHF
TRBV5-4	NA	NA	TRBJ1-3	TGTGCCAGCAGCTTAGGAGGGGCCTCTGGAAACACCATATATTTT	CASSLGGASGNTIYF
TRBV28	NA	TRBD2	TRBJ2-7	TGTGCCAGCCACACCCGGACTAGTTCCGAGCAGTACTTC	CASHTRTSSEQYF
TRBV6-5	NA	NA	TRBJ2-5	TGTGCCAGCAGAAAGTTACGTCAGGGGCAAGAGACCCAGTACTTC	CASRKLRQGQETQYF
TRBV28	NA	TRBD1	TRBJ1-2	TGTGCCAGCAGTAACCCCGGGACAGGGTCTAACTATGGCTACACCTTC	CASSNPGTGSNYGYTF
TRBV7-2	NA	NA	TRBJ2-1	TGTGCCAGCAGCGCGGGACTCTACAATGAGCAGTTCTTC	CASSAGLYNEQFF
TRBV7-9	NA	NA	TRBJ2-2	TGTGCCAGCAGCTTAAAATCCGGGGTGGGCACCGGGGAGCTGTTTTTT	CASSLKSGVGTGELFF
TRBV27	few	TRBD2	TRBJ2-7	TGTGCCAGCAGTTTAACGCCTAGCGGGAGGGCCTCCGAGCAGTACTTC	CASSLTPSGRASEQYF
TRBV7-6	few	NA	TRBJ2-7	TGTGCCAGCAGCTGGACACCCTACGAGCAGTACTTC	CASSWTPYEQYF
TRBV5-1	NA	TRBD2	TRBJ2-1	TGCGCCAGCAGCCTGACTAGCGCTCAGACTGAGCAGTTCTTC	CASSLTSAQTEQFF
TRBV24-1	once	TRBD1	TRBJ2-3	TGTGCCACCAGTGACCCAGGGGGACAGAGCACAGATACGCAGTATTTT	CATSDPGGQSTDTQYF
TRBV11-2	once	TRBD2	TRBJ2-1	TGTGCCAGCAGCAACGGACTAGCGGGATTCAATGAGCAGTTCTTC	CASSNGLAGFNEQFF
TRBV19	NA	TRBD1	TRBJ1-1	TGTGCCAGTAGCAGCGTCCCGGGACAGGGCTCAGCTTTCTTT	CASSSVPGQGSAFF
TRBV3-1/TRBV3-2	NA	TRBD2	TRBJ2-1	TGTGCCAGCAGCCAAGAGACTAGCGGGAGAGTGTGGTTCTTC	CASSQETSGRVWFF
TRBV9	NA	TRBD2	TRBJ2-1	TGTGCCAGCAGCGTGGGACTAGAACCCTACAATGAGCAGTTCTTC	CASSVGLEPYNEQFF
TRBV7-9	NA	NA	TRBJ2-3	TGTGCCAGCAGCTTAGACGGGGACAACACAGATACGCAGTATTTT	CASSLDGDNTDTQYF